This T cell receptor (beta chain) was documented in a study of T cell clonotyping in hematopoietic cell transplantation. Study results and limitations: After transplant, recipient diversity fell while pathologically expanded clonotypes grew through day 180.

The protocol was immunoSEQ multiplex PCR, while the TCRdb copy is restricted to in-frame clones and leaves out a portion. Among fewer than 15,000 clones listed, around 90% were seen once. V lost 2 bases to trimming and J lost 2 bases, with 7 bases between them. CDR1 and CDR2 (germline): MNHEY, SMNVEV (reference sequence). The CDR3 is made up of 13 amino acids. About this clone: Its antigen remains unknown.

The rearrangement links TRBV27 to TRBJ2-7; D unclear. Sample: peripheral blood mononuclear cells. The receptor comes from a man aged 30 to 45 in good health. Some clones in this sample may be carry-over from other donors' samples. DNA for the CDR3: TGTGCCAGCAGTTTAAGACTTACCTACGAGCAGTACTTC. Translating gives CASSLRLTYEQYF.